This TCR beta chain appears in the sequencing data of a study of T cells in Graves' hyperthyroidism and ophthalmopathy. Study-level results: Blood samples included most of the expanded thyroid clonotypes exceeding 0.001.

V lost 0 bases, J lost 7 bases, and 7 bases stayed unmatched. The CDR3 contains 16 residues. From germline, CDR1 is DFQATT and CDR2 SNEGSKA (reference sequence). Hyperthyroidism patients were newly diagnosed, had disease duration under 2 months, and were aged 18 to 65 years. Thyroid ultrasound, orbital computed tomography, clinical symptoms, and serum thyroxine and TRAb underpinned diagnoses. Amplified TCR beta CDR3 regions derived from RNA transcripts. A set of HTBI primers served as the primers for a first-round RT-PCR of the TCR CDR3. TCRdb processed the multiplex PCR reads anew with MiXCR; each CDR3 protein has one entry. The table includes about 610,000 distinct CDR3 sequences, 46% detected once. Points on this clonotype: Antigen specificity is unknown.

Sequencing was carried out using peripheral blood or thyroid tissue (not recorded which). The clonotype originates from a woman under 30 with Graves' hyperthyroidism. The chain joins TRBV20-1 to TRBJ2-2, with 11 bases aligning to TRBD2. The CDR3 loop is CSARDTSGSFDGELFF. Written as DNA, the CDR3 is TGCAGTGCTAGAGACACTAGCGGGAGTTTTGACGGGGAGCTGTTTTTT.